The clone carrying this T cell receptor (beta chain) turned up a few times. The target antigen is unknown. The time point here: newly diagnosed GD, antithyroid drugs for less than 3 months. Construction of the TCR library relied on RNA isolated from PBMCs. EDTA tubes received about 8.2 milliliters of drawn peripheral blood. V was clipped by 5 bases and J by 1 base; unmatched bases: 6. The CDR3 sequence is 16 residues long. CDR1 and CDR2 from the germline V gene are LNHDA and SQIVND (reference sequence). The data were taken from a study of regulatory T cells in long-lasting Graves disease. Study-wide points: Whereas 966 public clonotypes were shared by new patients, persistent patients shared more, at approximately 2,700.

CDR3 regions were amplified by Arm-PCR using iRepertoire HTBI primers to build TCR beta libraries. A single record per CDR3 protein comes from TCRdb applying MiXCR to the multiplex PCR reads. In the table there are roughly 420,000 distinct CDR3 sequences, about 14% of which are singletons. The sequence came from a female donor with Graves disease. This specimen consisted of peripheral blood mononuclear cells (PBMCs), obtained at new diagnosis, from a patient treated with antithyroid drugs. The chain uses TRBV19 and TRBJ2-1; 9 bases fit TRBD2. CDR3 DNA: TGTGCCAGTAGTTTCTTAGCGGGGGCGTCCTACAATGAGCAGTTCTTC. Translating it yields CASSFLAGASYNEQFF. Together with reference TRBV19 and TRBJ2-1, the CDR3 gives the full variable domain: DGGITQSPKYLFRKEGQNVTLSCEQNLNHDAMYWYRQDPGQGLRLIYYSQIVNDFQKGDIAEGYSVSREKKESFPLTVTSAQKNPTAFYLCASSFLAGASYNEQFFGPGTRLTVL.